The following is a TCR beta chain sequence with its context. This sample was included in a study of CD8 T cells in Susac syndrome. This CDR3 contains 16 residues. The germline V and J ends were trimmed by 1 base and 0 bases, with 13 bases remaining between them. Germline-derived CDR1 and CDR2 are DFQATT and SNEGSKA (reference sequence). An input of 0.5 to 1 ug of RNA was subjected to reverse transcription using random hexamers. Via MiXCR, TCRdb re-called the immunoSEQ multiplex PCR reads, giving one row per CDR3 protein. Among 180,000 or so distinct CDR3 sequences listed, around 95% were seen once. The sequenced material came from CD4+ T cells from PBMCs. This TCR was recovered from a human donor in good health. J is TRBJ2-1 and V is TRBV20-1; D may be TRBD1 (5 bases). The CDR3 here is CSARVKGVSSYNEQFF. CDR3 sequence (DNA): TGCAGTGCTAGAGTAAAAGGGGTGAGCTCCTACAATGAGCAGTTCTTC.